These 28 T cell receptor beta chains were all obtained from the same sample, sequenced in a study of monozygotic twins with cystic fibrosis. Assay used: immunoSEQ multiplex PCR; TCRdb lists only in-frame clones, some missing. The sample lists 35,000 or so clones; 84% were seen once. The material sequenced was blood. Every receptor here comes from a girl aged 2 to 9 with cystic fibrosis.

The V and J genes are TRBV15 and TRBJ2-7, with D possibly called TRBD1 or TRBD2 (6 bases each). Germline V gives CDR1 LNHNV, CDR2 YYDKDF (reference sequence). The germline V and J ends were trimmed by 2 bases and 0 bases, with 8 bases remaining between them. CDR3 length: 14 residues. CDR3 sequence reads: CATSRRGDSYEQYF. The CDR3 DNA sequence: TGTGCCACCAGCAGAAGGGGGGACTCCTACGAGCAGTACTTC.

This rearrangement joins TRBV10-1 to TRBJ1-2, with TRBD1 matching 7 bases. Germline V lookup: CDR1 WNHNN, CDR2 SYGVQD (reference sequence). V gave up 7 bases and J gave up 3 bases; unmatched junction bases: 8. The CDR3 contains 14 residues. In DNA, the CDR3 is TGCGCCAGCATCGAACAGGGGCGGGACTATGGCTACACCTTC. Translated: CASIEQGRDYGYTF.

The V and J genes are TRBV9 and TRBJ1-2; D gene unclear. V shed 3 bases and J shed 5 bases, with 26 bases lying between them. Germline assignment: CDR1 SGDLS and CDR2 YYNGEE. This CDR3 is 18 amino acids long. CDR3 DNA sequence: TGTGCCAGCAGCGCAGTCGGGTCCGGGGAAGGACGAATTTATGGCTACACCTTC. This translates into CASSAVGSGEGRIYGYTF.

CDR3 residues: CAWDRPNEQFF. The CDR3 region has the DNA TGTGCCTGGGACAGGCCCAATGAGCAGTTCTTC. The chain has TRBV30 and TRBJ2-1, with a weak D call TRBD1 (6 bases). The CDR3 length is 11 residues. The germline V gene has CDR1 GTSNPN and CDR2 SVGIG (reference sequence). V lost 5 bases to trimming and J lost 6 bases, with 8 bases between them.

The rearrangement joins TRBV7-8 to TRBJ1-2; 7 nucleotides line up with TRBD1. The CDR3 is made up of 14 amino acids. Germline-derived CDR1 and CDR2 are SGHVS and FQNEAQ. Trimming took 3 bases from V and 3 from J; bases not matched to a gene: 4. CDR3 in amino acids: CASSFRTGYYGYTF. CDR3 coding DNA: TGTGCCAGCAGCTTTCGGACAGGTTACTATGGCTACACCTTC. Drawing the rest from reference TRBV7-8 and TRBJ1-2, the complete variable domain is GAGVSQSPRYKVAKRGQDVALRCDPISGHVSLFWYQQALGQGPEFLTYFQNEAQLDKSGLPSDRFFAERPEGSVSTLKIQRTQQEDSAVYLCASSFRTGYYGYTFGSGTRLTVV.

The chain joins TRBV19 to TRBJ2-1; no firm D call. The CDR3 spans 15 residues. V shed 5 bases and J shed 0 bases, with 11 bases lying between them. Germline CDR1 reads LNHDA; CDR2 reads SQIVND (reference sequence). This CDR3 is CASSLLVSSYNEQFF. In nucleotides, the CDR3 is TGTGCCAGTAGTTTGCTAGTGAGCTCCTACAATGAGCAGTTCTTC.

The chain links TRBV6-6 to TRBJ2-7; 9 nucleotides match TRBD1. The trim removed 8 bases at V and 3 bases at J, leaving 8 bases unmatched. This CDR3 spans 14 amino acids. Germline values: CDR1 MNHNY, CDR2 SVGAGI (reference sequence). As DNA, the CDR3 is TGTGCCAGCGGTGCTTTGACAGGGGGCTACGAGCAGTACTTC. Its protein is CASGALTGGYEQYF.

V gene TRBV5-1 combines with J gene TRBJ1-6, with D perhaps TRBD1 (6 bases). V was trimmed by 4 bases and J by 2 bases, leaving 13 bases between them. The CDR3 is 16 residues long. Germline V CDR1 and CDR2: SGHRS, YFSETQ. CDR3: CASSLGTTPYNSPLHF. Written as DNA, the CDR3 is TGCGCCAGCAGCCTAGGGACAACTCCCTATAATTCACCCCTCCACTTT.

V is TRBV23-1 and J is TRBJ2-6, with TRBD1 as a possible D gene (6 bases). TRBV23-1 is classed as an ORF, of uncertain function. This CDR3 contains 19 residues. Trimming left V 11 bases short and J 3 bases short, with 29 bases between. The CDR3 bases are TGCGCCGCAGTTGTGGGGCCAGGACAGTTCCTAGGTGGGGCCAACGTCCTGACTTTC. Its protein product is CAAVVGPGQFLGGANVLTF.

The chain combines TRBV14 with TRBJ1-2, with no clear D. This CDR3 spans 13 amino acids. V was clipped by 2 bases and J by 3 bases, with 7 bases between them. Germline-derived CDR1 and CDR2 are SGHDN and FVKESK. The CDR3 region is CASSQIRDYGYTF. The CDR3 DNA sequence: TGTGCCAGCAGCCAAATAAGGGACTATGGCTACACCTTC.

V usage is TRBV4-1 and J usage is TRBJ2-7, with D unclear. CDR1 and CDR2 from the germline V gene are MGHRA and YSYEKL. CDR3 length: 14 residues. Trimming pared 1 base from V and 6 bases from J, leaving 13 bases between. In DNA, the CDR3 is TGCGCCAGCAGCCAAGTGCTGGGTTCTCTCGAGCAGTACTTC. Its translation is CASSQVLGSLEQYF.

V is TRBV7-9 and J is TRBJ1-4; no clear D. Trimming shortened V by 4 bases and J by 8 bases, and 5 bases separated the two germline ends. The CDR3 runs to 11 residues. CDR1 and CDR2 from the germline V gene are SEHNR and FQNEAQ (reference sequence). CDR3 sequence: CASSSFEKLFF. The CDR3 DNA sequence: TGTGCCAGCAGCTCCTTCGAAAAACTGTTTTTT.

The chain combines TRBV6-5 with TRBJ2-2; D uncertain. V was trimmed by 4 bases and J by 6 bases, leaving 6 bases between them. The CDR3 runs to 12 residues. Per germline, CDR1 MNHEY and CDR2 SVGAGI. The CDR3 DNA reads TGTGCCAGCAGTTTAAGGTCCGGGGAGCTGTTTTTT. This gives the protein CASSLRSGELFF.

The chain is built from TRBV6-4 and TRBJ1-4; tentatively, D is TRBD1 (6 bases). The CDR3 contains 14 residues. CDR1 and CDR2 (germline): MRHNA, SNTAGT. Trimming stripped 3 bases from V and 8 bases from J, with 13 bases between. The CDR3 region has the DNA TGTGCCAGCAGTGATTGGGGGCGTGGGGAAAAACTGTTTTTT. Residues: CASSDWGRGEKLFF.

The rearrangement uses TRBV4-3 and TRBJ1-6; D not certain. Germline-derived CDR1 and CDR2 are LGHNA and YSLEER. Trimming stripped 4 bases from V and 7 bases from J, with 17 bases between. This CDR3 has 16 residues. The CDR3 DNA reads TGCGCCAGCAGCCGCAACCCGGGCCCCGAGAATTCACCCCTCCACTTT. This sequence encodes CASSRNPGPENSPLHF.

The CDR3 DNA is TGTGCCAGCAGTCTTGACCACTCTGGGGCCAACGTCCTGACTTTC. As protein: CASSLDHSGANVLTF. The chain is built from TRBV7-3 and TRBJ2-6, with D hard to call. With 6 bases removed from V and 0 bases from J, the gap between germline ends came to 9 bases. The CDR3 loop spans 15 amino acids. The germline CDR1 and CDR2 sequences are SGHTA and FQGTGA.

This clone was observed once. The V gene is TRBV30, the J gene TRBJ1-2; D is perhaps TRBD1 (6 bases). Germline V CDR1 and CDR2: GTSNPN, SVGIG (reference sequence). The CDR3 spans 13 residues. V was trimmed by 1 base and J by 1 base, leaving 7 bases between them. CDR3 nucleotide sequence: TGTGCCTGGAGTGAGGACAGTAACTATGGCTACACCTTC. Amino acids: CAWSEDSNYGYTF.

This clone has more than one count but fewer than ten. The CDR3 here is CASSVATRGTEAFF. In DNA, the CDR3 is TGTGCCAGCAGCGTAGCTACTCGGGGGACTGAAGCTTTCTTT. The rearrangement uses TRBV9 and TRBJ1-1; the D gene is possibly TRBD1 (5 bases). V lost 0 bases and J 5 bases, leaving 11 bases between the germline ends. This CDR3 has 14 residues. The V gene's germline CDR1 is SGDLS and CDR2 YYNGEE.

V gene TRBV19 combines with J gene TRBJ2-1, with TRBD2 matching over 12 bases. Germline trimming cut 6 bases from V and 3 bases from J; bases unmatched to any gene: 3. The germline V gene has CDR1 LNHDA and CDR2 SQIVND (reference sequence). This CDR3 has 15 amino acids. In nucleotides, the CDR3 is TGTGCCAGTAGACCGACTAGCGGGGGCTACAATGAGCAGTTCTTC. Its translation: CASRPTSGGYNEQFF.

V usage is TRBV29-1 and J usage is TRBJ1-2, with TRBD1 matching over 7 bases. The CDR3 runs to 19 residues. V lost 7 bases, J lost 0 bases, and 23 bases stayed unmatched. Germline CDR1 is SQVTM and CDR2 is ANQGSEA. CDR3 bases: TGCAGCGCTGGCCCTCTGTTCCTTGACAGGGACTATCCTAACTATGGCTACACCTTC. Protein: CSAGPLFLDRDYPNYGYTF.

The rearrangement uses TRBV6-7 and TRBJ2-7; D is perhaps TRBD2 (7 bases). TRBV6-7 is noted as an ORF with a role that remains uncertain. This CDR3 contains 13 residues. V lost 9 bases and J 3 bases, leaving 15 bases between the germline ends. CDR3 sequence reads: CARLIGGHYEQYF. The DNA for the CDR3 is TGTGCCAGGCTAATCGGGGGGCACTACGAGCAGTACTTC.

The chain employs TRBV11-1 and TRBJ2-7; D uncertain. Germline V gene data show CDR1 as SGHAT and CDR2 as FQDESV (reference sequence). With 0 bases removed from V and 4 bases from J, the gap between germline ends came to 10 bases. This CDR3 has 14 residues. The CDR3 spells CASSLAVTAYEQYF. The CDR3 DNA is TGTGCCAGCAGCTTAGCGGTAACAGCATACGAGCAGTACTTC.

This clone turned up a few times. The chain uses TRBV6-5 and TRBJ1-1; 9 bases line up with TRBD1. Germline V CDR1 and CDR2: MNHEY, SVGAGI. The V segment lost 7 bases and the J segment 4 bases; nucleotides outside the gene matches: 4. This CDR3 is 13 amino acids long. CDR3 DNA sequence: TGTGCCAGCAACCCGGACAGGGGCACTGAAGCTTTCTTT. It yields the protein CASNPDRGTEAFF.

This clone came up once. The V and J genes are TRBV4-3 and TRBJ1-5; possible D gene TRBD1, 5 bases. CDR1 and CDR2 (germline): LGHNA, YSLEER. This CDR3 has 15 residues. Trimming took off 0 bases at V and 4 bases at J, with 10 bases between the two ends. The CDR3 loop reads CASSQEQGGNQPQHF. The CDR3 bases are TGCGCCAGCAGCCAAGAGCAGGGAGGAAATCAGCCCCAGCATTTT.

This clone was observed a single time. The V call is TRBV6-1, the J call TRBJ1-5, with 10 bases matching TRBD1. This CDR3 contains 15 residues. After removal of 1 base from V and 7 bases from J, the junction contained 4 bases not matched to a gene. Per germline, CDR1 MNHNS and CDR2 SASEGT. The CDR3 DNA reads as TGTGCCAGCAGTGAAGGTCGACAGGGGGCCCAGCCCCAGCATTTT. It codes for CASSEGRQGAQPQHF.

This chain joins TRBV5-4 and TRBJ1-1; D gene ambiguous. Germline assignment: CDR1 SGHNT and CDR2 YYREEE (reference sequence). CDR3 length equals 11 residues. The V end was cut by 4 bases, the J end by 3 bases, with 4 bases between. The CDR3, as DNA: TGTGCCAGCAGCGTTGACACTGAAGCTTTCTTT. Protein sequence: CASSVDTEAFF.

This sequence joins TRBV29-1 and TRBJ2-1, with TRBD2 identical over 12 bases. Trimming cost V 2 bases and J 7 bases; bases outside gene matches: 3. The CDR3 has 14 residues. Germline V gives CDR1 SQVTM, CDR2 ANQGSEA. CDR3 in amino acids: CSVETSGGRNEQFF. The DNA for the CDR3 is TGCAGCGTTGAAACTAGCGGGGGGCGAAATGAGCAGTTCTTC.

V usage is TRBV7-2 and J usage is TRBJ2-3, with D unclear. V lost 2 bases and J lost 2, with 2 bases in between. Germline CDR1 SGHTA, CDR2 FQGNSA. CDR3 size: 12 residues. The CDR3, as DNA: TGTGCCAGCAGCTTAATCACAGATACGCAGTATTTT. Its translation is CASSLITDTQYF. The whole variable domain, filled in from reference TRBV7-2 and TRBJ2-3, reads GAGVSQSPSNKVTEKGKDVELRCDPISGHTALYWYRQSLGQGLEFLIYFQGNSAPDKSGLPSDRFSAERTGGSVSTLTIQRTQQEDSAVYLCASSLITDTQYFGPGTRLTVL.